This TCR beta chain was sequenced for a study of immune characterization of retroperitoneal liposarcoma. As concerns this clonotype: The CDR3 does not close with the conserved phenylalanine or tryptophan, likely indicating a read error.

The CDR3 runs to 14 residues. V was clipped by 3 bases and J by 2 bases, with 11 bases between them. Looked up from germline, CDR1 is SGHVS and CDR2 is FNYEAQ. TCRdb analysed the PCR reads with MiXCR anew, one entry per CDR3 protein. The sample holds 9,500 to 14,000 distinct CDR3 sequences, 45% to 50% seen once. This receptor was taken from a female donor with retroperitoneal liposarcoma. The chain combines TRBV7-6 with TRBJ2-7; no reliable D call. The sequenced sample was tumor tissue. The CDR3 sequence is CASSFGFPAYEQYP. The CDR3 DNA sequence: TGTGCCAGCAGCTTCGGATTTCCCGCCTACGAGCAGTACCCC.